Only a few counts were recorded for the clone carrying this T cell receptor (beta chain). V dropped 3 bases and J dropped 3 bases, with 10 bases sitting between them. The CDR3 loop spans 14 amino acids. The germline V gene has CDR1 SGHRS and CDR2 YFSETQ. This sample was taken from a study of blood T cells in healthy people across ages. Looking at the study overall: Template switching recovered approximately one barcoded beta molecule for every two T cells.

A second PCR, run for about 6 to 11 cycles, used a sample-barcoded 5' primer plus a J-beta primer mix. TCRdb reanalysed the 5' RACE reads using MiXCR and keeps one entry per CDR3 protein. Of some 1,500,000 distinct CDR3 sequences listed, approximately 43% were seen once; the top ten hold approximately 4.1%. The chain is built from TRBV5-1 and TRBJ2-1, with D possibly TRBD2 on 5 matching bases. The sample consisted of blood. The source is a woman younger than 35 in good health. This CDR3 reads CASSSEGDYNEQFF. The CDR3 region has the DNA TGCGCCAGCAGCTCCGAGGGAGACTACAATGAGCAGTTCTTC.